Below, 32 T cell receptor beta chains from the same sample are listed, as sequenced in a study of Graves' ophthalmopathy and Graves' hyperthyroidism (dated by TCRdb to 2017 to 2018). The reads were generated on an Illumina HiSeq 2000. For repertoire sequencing, TCR beta CDR3 regions were amplified from RNA transcripts. A first-round RT-PCR used HTBI primers with the Qiagen OneStep RT-PCR kit, followed by a second-round multiplex PCR, size selection and purification. TCRdb redid the processing of the public reads, applying fastp at Q25 and MiXCR, and retained in-frame beta chains. Here each entry gathers all rows of one CDR3 protein and keeps the most common genes and DNA. The sample table lists hundreds of thousands of distinct CDR3 sequences, around 21% of them with a count of one. The ten largest clones capture roughly 3% of the sample. Sequencing used peripheral blood. The receptors originated from a woman aged 18 to 35 with stable Graves' hyperthyroidism. Donor details come from another sample of the same person, matched by shared clones.

V gene TRBV29-1 combines with J gene TRBJ1-3, with unresolved D. V lost 3 bases, J lost 0 bases, and 9 bases lay in between. The CDR3 is 14 amino acids. Germline V gene lookup returns CDR1 SQVTM and CDR2 ANQGSEA. Written as DNA, the CDR3 is TGCAGCGTTGACCCAGGCGCCTCTGGAAACACCATATATTTT. This gives the protein CSVDPGASGNTIYF.

This chain joins TRBV27 and TRBJ2-5; no clear D gene. V lost 3 bases and J lost 4, with 12 bases in between. Looked up from germline, CDR1 is MNHEY and CDR2 is SMNVEV (reference sequence). This CDR3 spans 14 amino acids. The CDR3 protein is CASSFNGRLETQYF. The CDR3 DNA sequence: TGTGCCAGCAGTTTTAACGGGCGGTTAGAGACCCAGTACTTC.

The chain employs TRBV10-3 and TRBJ1-6; D perhaps matches TRBD1 (6 bases). V dropped 9 bases and J dropped 0 bases, with 15 bases sitting between them. The V gene's germline CDR1 is ENHRY and CDR2 SYGVKD. The CDR3 totals 16 residues. The CDR3 loop reads CAIHQGQSSYNSPLHF. The CDR3 DNA sequence: TGTGCCATTCATCAGGGGCAAAGCTCCTATAATTCACCCCTCCACTTT.

This clonotype was recorded once. DNA for the CDR3: TGCAGTGCTAGACTGACAGGGGTTGAAGCTTTCTTT. Translating it yields CSARLTGVEAFF. The gene calls are TRBV20-1 and TRBJ1-1, with 8 bases identical to TRBD1. The CDR3 extends over 12 amino acids. The V segment lost 2 bases and the J segment 7 bases; nucleotides outside the gene matches: 3. CDR1 is DFQATT and CDR2 is SNEGSKA in the germline V gene (reference sequence).

CDR3 sequence reads: CSARDPGGLAGPYEQYF. In DNA, the CDR3 is TGCAGTGCTAGAGATCCCGGGGGACTAGCGGGCCCCTACGAGCAGTACTTC. The rearrangement links TRBV20-1 to TRBJ2-7, with 12 bases lining up with TRBD2. This CDR3 has 17 residues. Losses at the gene ends were 0 bases for V and 2 bases for J; bases not matched to a gene: 8. The germline V gene encodes CDR1 DFQATT and CDR2 SNEGSKA (reference sequence).

This clonotype was counted at least ten times. J is TRBJ1-2 and V is TRBV6-1; D is unclear. This CDR3 is built from 14 residues. Germline CDR1 MNHNS, CDR2 SASEGT. The V end lost 2 bases, the J end lost 7 bases, and 14 bases lay between the germline ends. The CDR3: CASSEWTVTVGYTF. The CDR3 DNA reads TGTGCCAGCAGTGAATGGACGGTGACGGTTGGCTACACCTTC.

This clonotype was picked up many times. The chain combines TRBV7-8 with TRBJ2-5; 10 positions match TRBD2. Trimming removed 5 bases from V and 5 bases from J; junction bases left unmatched: 17. The CDR3 sequence is 18 residues long. Looked up from germline, CDR1 is SGHVS and CDR2 is FQNEAQ. CDR3 nucleotide sequence: TGTGCCAGCAGCCGTGTAGTTAGGACTAGCGGAGGGGAGGAGACCCAGTACTTC. It is translated as CASSRVVRTSGGEETQYF.

In its sample, this clonotype was seen many times. The gene calls are TRBV25-1 and TRBJ2-2; D is possibly TRBD2 (6 bases). V was shortened by 4 bases and J by 3 bases, with 12 bases between the two germline ends. Per the germline V gene, CDR1 is MGHDK and CDR2 is SYGVNS. The CDR3 extends over 15 amino acids. As DNA, the CDR3 is TGTGCCAGCAGTGCACGGAGGGGTCACACCGGGGAGCTGTTTTTT. Translated, it gives CASSARRGHTGELFF.

This clonotype was detected only a few times. The chain uses TRBV27 and TRBJ1-5; D might be TRBD1 (5 bases). Per germline, CDR1 MNHEY and CDR2 SMNVEV (reference sequence). Trimming stripped 5 bases from V and 0 bases from J, with 20 bases between. This CDR3 spans 18 amino acids. CDR3 sequence (DNA): TGTGCCAGCAGTGCCCGGACATTAAGGGGATATAGCAATCAGCCCCAGCATTTT. This translates into CASSARTLRGYSNQPQHF.

This clonotype was found a few times. V and J are TRBV5-1 and TRBJ2-5; 8 bases are a match to TRBD1. V shed 5 bases, J shed 0 bases, and the junction held 9 bases outside the gene matches. The CDR3 is 16 residues long. Germline CDR1 reads SGHRS; CDR2 reads YFSETQ. The CDR3 bases are TGCGCCAGCAGTAAAGAGGACAGGGAATACCAAGAGACCCAGTACTTC. Protein product: CASSKEDREYQETQYF.

The sample holds one count of this clonotype. V is TRBV12-5 and J is TRBJ2-7, with D maybe TRBD2 (7 bases). Trimming took off 0 bases at V and 3 bases at J, with 24 bases between the two ends. Germline CDR1 LGHNT, CDR2 FRNRAP. The CDR3 extends over 19 amino acids. This chain's CDR3 is CASGLVLWGGGRGGYEQYF. In DNA form, the CDR3 reads TGTGCTAGTGGTTTGGTACTATGGGGCGGGGGCAGGGGAGGCTACGAGCAGTACTTC.

This clonotype was counted many times. This chain links TRBV5-1 with TRBJ2-5; 7 positions agree with TRBD1. V shed 4 bases and J 7 bases; nucleotides not matched to a gene: 10. The CDR3 totals 14 residues. The germline CDR1 and CDR2 sequences are SGHRS and YFSETQ. CDR3 coding DNA: TGCGCCAGCAGCGGAGGCCAGGGGGTGGTGACCCAGTACTTC. Protein: CASSGGQGVVTQYF.

There are many counts of this clonotype. The chain recombines TRBV28 with TRBJ1-1; tentatively, D is TRBD1 (5 bases). This CDR3 spans 14 amino acids. Germline CDR1 and CDR2: MDHEN and SYDVKM. Between the trimmed V and J ends, which lost 2 bases and 5 bases, there was a span of 12 bases. The DNA of the CDR3 is TGTGCCAGCAGTTTACAGGGTTCTAGGACTGAAGCTTTCTTT. Translation: CASSLQGSRTEAFF.

This clonotype was seen more than once but under ten times. J is TRBJ2-7 and V is TRBV28; 7 positions match TRBD1. CDR1 MDHEN and CDR2 SYDVKM come from the germline V gene. The CDR3 covers 13 residues. Losses at the gene ends were 7 bases for V and 0 bases for J; bases not matched to a gene: 3. DNA for the CDR3: TGTGCCAGCACCACAGGGGCCTCCTACGAGCAGTACTTC. As protein: CASTTGASYEQYF.

The chain has TRBV7-9 and TRBJ2-7, with TRBD2 as a possible D gene (5 bases). V gave up 5 bases and J gave up 5 bases, with 16 bases separating them. The CDR3 has 14 amino acids. Germline V gene lookup returns CDR1 SEHNR and CDR2 FQNEAQ (reference sequence). Written as DNA, the CDR3 is TGTGCCAGCAGCAGAAGGTCTAGCATGGACGAGCAGTACTTC. Amino acid sequence: CASSRRSSMDEQYF.

This clonotype was counted ten times or more. The gene calls are TRBV7-9 and TRBJ1-2; D is unresolved. This CDR3 spans 12 amino acids. Germline CDR1 is SEHNR and CDR2 is FQNEAQ (reference sequence). The V end lost 3 bases, the J end lost 5 bases, and 7 bases lay between the germline ends. The CDR3 region has the DNA TGTGCCAGCAGCTTGGATGGTTATGGCTACACCTTC. Translated, it gives CASSLDGYGYTF.

V usage is TRBV25-1 and J usage is TRBJ1-2; D perhaps matches TRBD1 (5 bases). The germline V gene encodes CDR1 MGHDK and CDR2 SYGVNS. The CDR3 contains 14 residues. Trimming took off 7 bases at V and 9 bases at J, with 21 bases between the two ends. The CDR3 sequence: CASTPGKEVERYTF. The CDR3 nucleotides are TGTGCCAGCACGCCAGGGAAGGAGGTTGAACGCTACACCTTC.

This clonotype has ten or more counts. The rearrangement uses TRBV29-1 and TRBJ2-7; TRBD1 agrees at 10 bases. The CDR3 is 13 residues long. Looked up from germline, CDR1 is SQVTM and CDR2 is ANQGSEA. V shed 4 bases and J 2 bases; nucleotides not matched to a gene: 2. DNA for the CDR3: TGCAGCGTTGGGGGGACAGGGGCCTACGAGCAGTACTTC. Translating it yields CSVGGTGAYEQYF.

This clonotype was seen a handful of times. This chain links TRBV5-1 with TRBJ1-1; the D gene is possibly TRBD1 (6 bases). CDR3 length: 14 residues. Trimming stripped 1 base from V and 3 bases from J, with 10 bases between. In germline, CDR1 is SGHRS, CDR2 YFSETQ. The CDR3 DNA reads as TGCGCCAGCAGCTTGTTGGGGGCTTACACTGAAGCTTTCTTT. Translating gives CASSLLGAYTEAFF.

There are many counts of this clonotype. The chain links TRBV12-3 or TRBV12-4 to TRBJ1-2; D is perhaps TRBD1 (6 bases). V lost 6 bases to trimming and J lost 5 bases, with 16 bases between them. CDR3 length: 14 residues. The CDR3 DNA is TGTGCCAGCAGCCTACCTACAGGGTCGTATGGCTACACCTTC. This codes for CASSLPTGSYGYTF.

The chain combines TRBV6-1 with TRBJ2-7; the match to TRBD1 covers 7 bases. Germline CDR1 reads MNHNS; CDR2 reads SASEGT. V lost 6 bases to trimming and J lost 1 base; unmatched junction nucleotides: 12. The CDR3 runs 16 residues. The CDR3 DNA reads TGTGCCAGCAGACCCCTAGGGACAGCACCTTCCTACGAGCAGTACTTC. Encoded protein: CASRPLGTAPSYEQYF.

In its sample, this clonotype was seen many times. V usage is TRBV27 and J usage is TRBJ2-7; D tentatively fits TRBD1 or TRBD2 (5 bases each). The CDR3 runs 14 residues. Trimming left V 4 bases short and J 3 bases short, with 13 bases between. Germline V lookup: CDR1 MNHEY, CDR2 SMNVEV (reference sequence). The CDR3 loop reads CASSSGTPIYEQYF. The CDR3 region has the DNA TGTGCCAGCAGTTCCGGGACCCCCATCTACGAGCAGTACTTC.

V is TRBV20-1 and J is TRBJ1-2, with D possibly being TRBD1 (5 bases). This CDR3 has 13 residues. Trimming shortened V by 5 bases and J by 7 bases, and 17 bases separated the two germline ends. CDR1 and CDR2 (germline): DFQATT, SNEGSKA (reference sequence). For the CDR3, the DNA is TGCAGTGCTCCTTCGACTGGGGCGTTTGGCTACACCTTC. It yields the protein CSAPSTGAFGYTF.

This sequence joins TRBV11-2 and TRBJ2-7, with a weak D call TRBD2 (6 bases). Germline-derived CDR1 and CDR2 are SGHAT and FQNNGV. The CDR3 is 16 residues long. The V end was cut by 3 bases, the J end by 1 base, with 16 bases between. The DNA of the CDR3 is TGTGCCAGCAGCTTGTTGCGGGGAGAAGGGTCCTACGAGCAGTACGTC. This codes for CASSLLRGEGSYEQYV.

Turning to this clonotype: The junction differs from germline at one of its ends, possibly a read error. The gene calls are TRBV5-1 and TRBJ2-2; D may be TRBD2 (5 bases). This CDR3 is 18 amino acids long. Germline CDR1 SGHRS, CDR2 YFSETQ. The chain's CDR3 is CASSLGSGPIGGTGELFF. Written as DNA, the CDR3 is TGCGCCAGCAGTTTGGGCAGCGGCCCTATCGGAGGCACCGGGGAGCTGTTTTTT.

This clonotype was detected many times. The V call is TRBV6-1, the J call TRBJ2-2; D uncertain. Germline V lookup: CDR1 MNHNS, CDR2 SASEGT. Between the trimmed V and J ends, which lost 6 bases and 6 bases, there was a span of 20 bases. The CDR3 length is 16 residues. In nucleotides, the CDR3 is TGTGCCAGCAGGCTCCCGGGCCACGTCCGGTCCGGGGAGCTGTTTTTT. It codes for CASRLPGHVRSGELFF.

The rearrangement joins TRBV12-3 or TRBV12-4 to TRBJ1-1; 11 bases map to TRBD1. The CDR3 has 16 amino acids. Trimming removed 2 bases from V and 4 bases from J; junction bases left unmatched: 6. The CDR3 nucleotides read TGTGCCAGCAGTTTATTGAGGACAGGGGGCTTCACTGAAGCTTTCTTT. It specifies CASSLLRTGGFTEAFF.

This clonotype came up many times. The chain combines TRBV15 with TRBJ2-7; 8 bases are a match to TRBD1. The junction had 6 bases not matched to a gene; V was cut back by 2 bases and J by 6 bases. Germline loops: CDR1 LNHNV, CDR2 YYDKDF (reference sequence). The CDR3 is made up of 14 amino acids. The CDR3 spells CATSRRDRSSEQYF. The CDR3 coding sequence is TGTGCCACCAGCAGACGGGACAGGTCAAGCGAGCAGTACTTC.

This clonotype was detected many times. The V call is TRBV11-2, the J call TRBJ2-7; D is perhaps TRBD1 or TRBD2 (5 bases each). V was pared by 5 bases and J by 0 bases, with 11 bases between. The CDR3 length is 14 residues. CDR1 and CDR2 (germline): SGHAT, FQNNGV. CDR3 sequence (DNA): TGTGCCAGCAGCACCCGTGGGACCTCCTACGAGCAGTACTTC. It codes for CASSTRGTSYEQYF.

This clonotype has at least ten counts. V is TRBV12-3 or TRBV12-4 and J is TRBJ1-2, with a tentative D call TRBD1 (5 bases). Deletions cut 6 bases from V and 4 bases from J, with 9 bases between. This CDR3 is 12 amino acids long. This chain's CDR3 is CASREGIYGYTF. The CDR3 nucleotides are TGTGCCAGCAGAGAGGGGATCTATGGCTACACCTTC.

This rearrangement joins TRBV27 to TRBJ2-2, with a tentative D call TRBD2 (5 bases). The CDR3 length is 16 residues. Germline CDR1 is MNHEY and CDR2 is SMNVEV (reference sequence). Between the trimmed V and J ends, which lost 4 bases and 3 bases, there was a span of 15 bases. CDR3 sequence reads: CASSWSGAFHTGELFF. DNA of the CDR3: TGTGCCAGCAGTTGGAGCGGAGCCTTCCACACCGGGGAGCTGTTTTTT.

This clonotype was seen ten or more times. V and J are TRBV30 and TRBJ2-2; the D is unclear. Germline lookup yields CDR1 GTSNPN and CDR2 SVGIG (reference sequence). V lost 2 bases and J lost 3, with 4 bases in between. This CDR3 is built from 12 residues. CDR3 loop: CAWSRDTGELFF. The CDR3 bases are TGTGCCTGGAGTAGGGACACCGGGGAGCTGTTTTTT.